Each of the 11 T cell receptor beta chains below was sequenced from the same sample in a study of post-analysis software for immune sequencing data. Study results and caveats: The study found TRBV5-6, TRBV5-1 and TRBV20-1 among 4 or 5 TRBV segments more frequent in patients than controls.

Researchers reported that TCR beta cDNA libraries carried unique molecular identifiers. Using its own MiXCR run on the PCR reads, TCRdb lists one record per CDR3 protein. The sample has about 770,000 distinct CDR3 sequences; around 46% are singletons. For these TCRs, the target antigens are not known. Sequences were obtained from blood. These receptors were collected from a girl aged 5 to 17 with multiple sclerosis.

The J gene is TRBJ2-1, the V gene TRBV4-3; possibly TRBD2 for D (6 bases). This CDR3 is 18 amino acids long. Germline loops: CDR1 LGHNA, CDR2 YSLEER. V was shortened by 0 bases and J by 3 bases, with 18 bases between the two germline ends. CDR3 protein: CASSQDRRGTRFYNEQFF. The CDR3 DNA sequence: TGCGCCAGCAGCCAAGATCGGCGGGGAACGCGGTTCTACAATGAGCAGTTCTTC.

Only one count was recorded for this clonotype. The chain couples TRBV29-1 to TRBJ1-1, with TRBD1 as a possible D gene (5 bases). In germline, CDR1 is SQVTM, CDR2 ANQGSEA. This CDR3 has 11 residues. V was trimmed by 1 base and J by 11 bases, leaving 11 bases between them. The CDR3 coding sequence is TGCAGCGTTGAAGGTAGGGGAGTTGCTTTCTTT. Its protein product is CSVEGRGVAFF.

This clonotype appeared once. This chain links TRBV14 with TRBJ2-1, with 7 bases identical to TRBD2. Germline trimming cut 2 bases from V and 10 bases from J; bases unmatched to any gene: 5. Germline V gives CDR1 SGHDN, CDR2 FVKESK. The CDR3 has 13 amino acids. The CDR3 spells CASSQIGGSEQFF. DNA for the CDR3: TGTGCCAGCAGCCAAATCGGGGGGTCCGAGCAGTTCTTC.

The CDR3 nucleotides read TGTGCCAGCAGATCGTGGACGGCCCGTTCCGGCACCGGGGAGCTGTTTTTT. The encoded protein is CASRSWTARSGTGELFF. J is TRBJ2-2 and V is TRBV6-1; D gene unclear. CDR1 MNHNS and CDR2 SASEGT come from the germline V gene. The ends were cut back, 6 bases at V and 4 bases at J, with 21 bases in the middle. This CDR3 has 17 residues.

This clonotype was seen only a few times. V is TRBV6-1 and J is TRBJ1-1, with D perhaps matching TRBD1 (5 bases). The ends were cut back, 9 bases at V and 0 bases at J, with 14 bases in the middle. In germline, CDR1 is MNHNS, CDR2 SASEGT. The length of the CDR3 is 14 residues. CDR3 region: CASSEQELNTEAFF. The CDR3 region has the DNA TGTGCCAGTTCGGAACAGGAGTTGAACACTGAAGCTTTCTTT.

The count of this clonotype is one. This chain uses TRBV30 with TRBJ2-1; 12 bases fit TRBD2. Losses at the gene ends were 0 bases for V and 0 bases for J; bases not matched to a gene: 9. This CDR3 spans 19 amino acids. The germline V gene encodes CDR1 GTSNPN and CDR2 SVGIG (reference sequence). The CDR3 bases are TGTGCCTGGAGTGTCTCAAGGACTAGCGGGGAGAGCTCCTACAATGAGCAGTTCTTC. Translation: CAWSVSRTSGESSYNEQFF.

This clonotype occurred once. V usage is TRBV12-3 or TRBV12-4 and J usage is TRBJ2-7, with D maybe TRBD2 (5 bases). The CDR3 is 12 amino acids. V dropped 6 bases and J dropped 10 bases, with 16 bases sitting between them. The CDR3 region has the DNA TGTGCCAGCAGCCCAAGCGGAGAGGCCCAGTACTTC. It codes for CASSPSGEAQYF.

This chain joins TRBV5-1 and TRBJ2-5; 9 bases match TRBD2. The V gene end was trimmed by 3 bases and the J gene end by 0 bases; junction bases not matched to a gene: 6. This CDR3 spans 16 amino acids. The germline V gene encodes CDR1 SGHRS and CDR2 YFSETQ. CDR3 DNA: TGCGCCAGCAGCTACTCTAGCGGGACGTACCAAGAGACCCAGTACTTC. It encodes CASSYSSGTYQETQYF.

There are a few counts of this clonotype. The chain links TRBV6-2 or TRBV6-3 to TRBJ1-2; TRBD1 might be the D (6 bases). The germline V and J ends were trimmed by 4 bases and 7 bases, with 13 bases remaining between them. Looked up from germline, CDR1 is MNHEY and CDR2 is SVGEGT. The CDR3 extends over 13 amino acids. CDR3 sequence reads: CASSFPRGFGYTF. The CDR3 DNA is TGTGCCAGCAGTTTCCCCAGGGGCTTTGGCTACACCTTC.

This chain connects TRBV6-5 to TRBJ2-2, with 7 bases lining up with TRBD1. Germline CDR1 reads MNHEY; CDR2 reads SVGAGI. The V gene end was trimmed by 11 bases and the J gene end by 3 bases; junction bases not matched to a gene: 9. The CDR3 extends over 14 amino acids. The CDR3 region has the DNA TGTGCCGCAGCCTCGGGACAGTACACCGGGGAGCTGTTTTTT. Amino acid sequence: CAAASGQYTGELFF.

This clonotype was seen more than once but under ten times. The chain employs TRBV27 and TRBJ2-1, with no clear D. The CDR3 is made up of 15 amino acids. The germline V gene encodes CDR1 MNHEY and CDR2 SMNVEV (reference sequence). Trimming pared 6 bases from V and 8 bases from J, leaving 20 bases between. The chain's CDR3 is CASSPKLTWHDEQFF. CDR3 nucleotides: TGTGCCAGCAGCCCTAAGTTGACTTGGCACGATGAGCAGTTCTTC.